These T cell receptor beta chains were read from a single sample in a study of blood T cell repertoires in COVID-19. This table comes from immunoSEQ multiplex PCR, and its TCRdb copy is limited to in-frame clones, with some not included. Of some 110,000 clones listed, 65% to 80% are singletons. The sample taken for sequencing was peripheral blood. All receptors come from a woman in her seventies with acute or convalescent COVID-19. The CDR3 runs from the conserved cysteine through the conserved F or W. D genes are given only for firm matches. Part of the rows lack a size; the others show once, few, many or a class for expanded clones.

clone_size j_call v_call d_call cdr3_aa cdr3_nt
NA TRBJ2-4 TRBV15 NA CATSRRNDSPYRDIQYF TGTGCCACCAGCAGGCGGAACGACAGCCCTTACAGAGACATTCAGTACTTC
NA TRBJ1-1 TRBV7-6 NA CASRADSNTEAFF TGTGCCAGCAGGGCCGACTCGAACACTGAAGCTTTCTTT
NA TRBJ1-3 TRBV21-1 NA CASSWGVSWISGNTIYF TGTGCCAGCAGCTGGGGGGTTTCGTGGATCTCTGGAAACACCATATATTTT
NA TRBJ2-7 TRBV6-5 NA CASRESDTSYEQYF TGTGCCAGCAGGGAGTCGGACACATCCTACGAGCAGTACTTC
NA TRBJ1-5 TRBV30 NA CAWSWGGTTGNQPQHF TGTGCCTGGAGTTGGGGGGGGACTACGGGCAATCAGCCCCAGCATTTT
NA TRBJ2-2 TRBV25-1 NA CASSEYKGQYTGELFF TGTGCCAGCAGTGAATATAAAGGACAGTACACCGGGGAGCTGTTTTTT
many TRBJ2-4 TRBV28 TRBD2 CASSLKVAGGRDIQYF TGTGCCAGCAGTTTAAAGGTAGCGGGGGGGCGGGACATTCAGTACTTC
NA TRBJ2-7 TRBV5-1 NA CASSPEQGWDYEQYF TGCGCCAGCAGCCCTGAACAGGGATGGGACTACGAGCAGTACTTC
NA TRBJ2-5 TRBV18 NA CASSPGQPQETQYF TGTGCCAGCTCACCGGGCCAACCCCAAGAGACCCAGTACTTC
NA TRBJ2-2 TRBV3-1/TRBV3-2 TRBD2 CASSQGLAGTGELFF TGTGCCAGCAGCCAAGGACTAGCGGGCACCGGGGAGCTGTTTTTT
NA TRBJ1-2 TRBV30 NA CAWSGTGQPGEGYTF TGTGCCTGGAGTGGGACGGGACAACCAGGCGAAGGCTACACCTTC
few TRBJ2-7 TRBV20-1 NA CSVEGAYEQYF TGCAGTGTTGAGGGCGCCTACGAGCAGTACTTC
NA TRBJ1-5 TRBV3-1/TRBV3-2 NA CASSQDSYSNQPQHF TGTGCCAGCAGCCAGGACTCCTATAGCAATCAGCCCCAGCATTTT
NA TRBJ1-6 TRBV7-8 TRBD1 CASSLYIQGQFYNSPLHF TGTGCCAGCAGCTTATATATTCAGGGACAGTTCTATAATTCACCCCTCCACTTT
many TRBJ1-2 TRBV5-1 TRBD1 CASSGTGGNYGYTF TGCGCCAGCTCCGGGACAGGGGGCAACTATGGCTACACCTTC
NA TRBJ1-4 TRBV30 TRBD1 CAWSDGQGAIEKLFF TGTGCCTGGAGCGACGGACAGGGGGCGATTGAAAAACTGTTTTTT
NA TRBJ1-1 TRBV24-1 NA CATSALSSQGKTEAFF TGTGCCACCAGCGCCCTCAGCTCCCAGGGAAAAACTGAAGCTTTCTTT
NA TRBJ2-7 TRBV27 TRBD2 CASSEGLVGSYEQYF TGTGCCAGCAGTGAGGGACTAGTGGGCTCTTACGAGCAGTACTTC
few TRBJ2-1 TRBV7-9 NA CASSPPTGSSYNEQFF TGTGCCAGCAGCCCGCCGACAGGTAGCTCCTACAATGAGCAGTTCTTC
few TRBJ2-7 TRBV7-9 TRBD1 CASSLDRGSYEQYF TGTGCCAGCAGCCTCGACAGGGGTTCCTACGAGCAGTACTTC
NA TRBJ1-1 TRBV11-2 NA CASSFREGTEAFF TGTGCCAGCAGCTTCAGAGAGGGCACTGAAGCTTTCTTT
few TRBJ1-1 TRBV2 NA CASSDNSRYTEAFF TGTGCCAGCAGTGATAATTCTCGGTACACTGAAGCTTTCTTT
NA TRBJ2-3 TRBV24-1 NA CATSDSLADTQYF TGTGCCACCAGTGATTCATTAGCCGATACGCAGTATTTT
NA TRBJ2-5 TRBV3-1/TRBV3-2 NA CASSSWAGGVETQYF TGTGCCAGCAGCTCATGGGCTGGAGGGGTGGAGACCCAGTACTTC
NA TRBJ2-5 TRBV5-1 TRBD2 CASGGSGGNGETQYF TGCGCCAGCGGAGGTAGCGGGGGTAACGGAGAGACCCAGTACTTC
NA TRBJ1-3 TRBV12-3/TRBV12-4 TRBD1 CAQGQGNTIYF TGTGCCCAGGGACAGGGAAACACCATATATTTT
NA TRBJ1-2 TRBV12-3/TRBV12-4 NA CASRERGGYTF TGTGCCAGCAGGGAGAGAGGTGGCTACACCTTC
once TRBJ2-4 TRBV5-4 NA CASSTPTVAKNIQYF TGTGCCAGCAGCACTCCGACAGTAGCCAAAAACATTCAGTACTTC
NA TRBJ2-6 TRBV5-1 TRBD1 CASRSGTDGAGANVLTF TGCGCCAGCAGATCCGGGACAGATGGCGCTGGGGCCAACGTCCTGACTTTC
NA TRBJ2-2 TRBV5-1 NA CASSLAEKNTGELFF TGCGCCAGCAGCTTGGCGGAGAAGAACACCGGGGAGCTGTTTTTT
few TRBJ2-1 TRBV7-2 TRBD1 CASSYRAPTGRNEQFF TGTGCCAGCAGCTATAGGGCCCCGACAGGGAGAAATGAGCAGTTCTTC
NA TRBJ2-5 TRBV28 TRBD1 CASTRQGAGETQYF TGTGCCAGCACCCGACAGGGGGCGGGTGAGACCCAGTACTTC
few TRBJ2-1 TRBV3-1/TRBV3-2 TRBD2 CASSQGLAGGQFF TGTGCCAGCAGCCAAGGACTAGCGGGGGGGCAGTTCTTC
NA TRBJ1-5 TRBV6-5 NA CASTVGGWQPQHF TGTGCCAGCACAGTGGGGGGATGGCAGCCCCAGCATTTT
NA TRBJ1-6 TRBV7-9 NA CASSLATGESSPLHF TGTGCCAGCAGCTTAGCGACGGGGGAAAGTTCACCCCTCCACTTT
few TRBJ2-2 TRBV18 NA CASSPSVTGELFF TGTGCCAGCTCACCGTCGGTCACCGGGGAGCTGTTTTTT
NA TRBJ2-5 TRBV30 NA CAWNTDRKIQETQYF TGTGCCTGGAATACAGACAGGAAAATTCAAGAGACCCAGTACTTC
NA TRBJ2-7 TRBV2 TRBD1 CASSVDRGGNSYEQYF TGTGCCAGCAGCGTCGACAGGGGCGGAAACTCCTACGAGCAGTACTTC
NA TRBJ2-5 TRBV11-2 NA CASSTGIVETQYF TGTGCCAGCAGCACAGGGATCGTGGAGACCCAGTACTTC
NA TRBJ2-1 TRBV30 NA CAWSVLAAHYNEQFF TGTGCCTGGAGTGTCTTAGCGGCTCACTACAATGAGCAGTTCTTC
NA TRBJ1-2 TRBV24-1 NA CATSDFSGGLNGYTF TGTGCCACCAGTGATTTTTCGGGAGGTTTAAATGGCTACACCTTC
NA TRBJ1-2 TRBV2 NA CASSEVRGFNYGYTF TGTGCCAGCAGTGAAGTCCGCGGCTTCAACTATGGCTACACCTTC
NA TRBJ2-3 TRBV2 NA CASSRDTSTDTQYF TGTGCCAGCAGTCGGGACACCAGCACAGATACGCAGTATTTT
NA TRBJ1-2 TRBV30 TRBD1 CAWGGDRAYGYTF TGTGCCTGGGGGGGGGACAGGGCATATGGCTACACCTTC
NA TRBJ1-1 TRBV19 TRBD1 CASSAGTVSFSGAEAFF TGTGCCAGTAGTGCAGGGACAGTTTCCTTTTCAGGCGCTGAAGCTTTCTTT
NA TRBJ2-3 TRBV6-1 TRBD1 CASSELGTADTQYF TGTGCCAGCAGTGAATTGGGGACAGCAGATACGCAGTATTTT
NA TRBJ1-2 TRBV27 NA CASRPWGEVYGYTF TGTGCCAGCAGGCCCTGGGGCGAGGTCTATGGCTACACCTTC
NA TRBJ2-5 TRBV10-2 TRBD2 CASSESTSRQETQYF TGCGCCAGCAGTGAGTCGACTAGCCGCCAAGAGACCCAGTACTTC
NA TRBJ2-4 TRBV6-1 TRBD1 CASSGAATGAKNIQYF TGTGCCAGCAGTGGTGCGGCGACAGGGGCCAAAAACATTCAGTACTTC
NA TRBJ1-1 TRBV7-6 NA CASSPDRTEAFF TGTGCCAGCAGCCCAGACAGGACTGAAGCTTTCTTT
NA TRBJ1-3 TRBV3-1/TRBV3-2 NA CASSPPGPNSGNTIYF TGTGCCAGCAGCCCCCCAGGGCCCAACTCTGGAAACACCATATATTTT
few TRBJ1-2 TRBV28 NA CASSPPGLGRNYGYTF TGTGCCAGCAGCCCGCCGGGACTGGGTAGAAACTATGGCTACACCTTC
NA TRBJ2-7 TRBV28 NA CASSLTGYEQYF TGTGCCAGCAGTTTGACAGGTTACGAGCAGTACTTC